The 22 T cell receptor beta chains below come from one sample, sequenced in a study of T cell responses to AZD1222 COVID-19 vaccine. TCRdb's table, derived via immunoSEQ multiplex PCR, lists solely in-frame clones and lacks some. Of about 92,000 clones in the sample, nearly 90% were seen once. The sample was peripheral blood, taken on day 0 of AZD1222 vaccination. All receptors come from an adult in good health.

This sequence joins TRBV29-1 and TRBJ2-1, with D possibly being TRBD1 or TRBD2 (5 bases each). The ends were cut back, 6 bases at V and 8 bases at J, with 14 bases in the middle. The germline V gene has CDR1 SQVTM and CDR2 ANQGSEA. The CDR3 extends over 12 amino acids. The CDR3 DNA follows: TGCAGCGTAACGGGACCCGATTATGAGCAGTTCTTC. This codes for CSVTGPDYEQFF.

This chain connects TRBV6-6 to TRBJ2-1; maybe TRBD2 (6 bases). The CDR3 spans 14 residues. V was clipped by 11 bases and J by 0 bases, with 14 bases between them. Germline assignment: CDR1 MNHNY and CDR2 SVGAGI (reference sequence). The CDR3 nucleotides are TGTGCCGGGGGGACTGGGAGCTCCTACAATGAGCAGTTCTTC. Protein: CAGGTGSSYNEQFF.

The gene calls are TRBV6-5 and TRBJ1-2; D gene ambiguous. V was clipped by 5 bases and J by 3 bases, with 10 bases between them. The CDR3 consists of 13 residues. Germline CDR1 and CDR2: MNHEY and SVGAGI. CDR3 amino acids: CASSRPRDYGYTF. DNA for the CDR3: TGTGCCAGCAGTCGGCCGAGGGACTATGGCTACACCTTC.

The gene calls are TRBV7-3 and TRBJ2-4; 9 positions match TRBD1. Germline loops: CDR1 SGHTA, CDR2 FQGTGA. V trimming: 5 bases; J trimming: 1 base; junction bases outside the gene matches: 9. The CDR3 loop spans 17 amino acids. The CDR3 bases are TGTGCCAGCAGCCCTGGGACAGGGTCGGGGGCCAAAAACATTCAGTACTTC. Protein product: CASSPGTGSGAKNIQYF.

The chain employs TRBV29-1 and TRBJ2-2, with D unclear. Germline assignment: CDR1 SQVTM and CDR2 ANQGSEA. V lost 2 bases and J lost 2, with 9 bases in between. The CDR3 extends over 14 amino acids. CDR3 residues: CSVEQQGNTGELFF. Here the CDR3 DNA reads TGCAGCGTTGAACAACAAGGAAACACCGGGGAGCTGTTTTTT.

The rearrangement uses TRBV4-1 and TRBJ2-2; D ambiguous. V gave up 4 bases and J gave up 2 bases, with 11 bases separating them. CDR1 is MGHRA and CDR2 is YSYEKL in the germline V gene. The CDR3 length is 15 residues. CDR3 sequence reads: CASSPTGPNTGELFF. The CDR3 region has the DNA TGCGCCAGCAGCCCCACGGGCCCTAACACCGGGGAGCTGTTTTTT.

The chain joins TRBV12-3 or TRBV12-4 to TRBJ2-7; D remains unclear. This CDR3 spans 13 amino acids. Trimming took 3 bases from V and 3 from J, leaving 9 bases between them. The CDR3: CASSFGTSYEQYF. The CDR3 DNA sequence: TGTGCCAGCAGTTTTGGAACCAGCTACGAGCAGTACTTC.

As DNA, the CDR3 is TGTGCCATCAGTGAAGGGGGAAGCGACACTGAAGCTTTCTTT. Translated, it gives CAISEGGSDTEAFF. This chain connects TRBV10-3 to TRBJ1-1; D is possibly TRBD1 (6 bases). The germline V gene encodes CDR1 ENHRY and CDR2 SYGVKD. V lost 3 bases to trimming and J lost 3 bases, with 11 bases between them. This CDR3 spans 14 amino acids.

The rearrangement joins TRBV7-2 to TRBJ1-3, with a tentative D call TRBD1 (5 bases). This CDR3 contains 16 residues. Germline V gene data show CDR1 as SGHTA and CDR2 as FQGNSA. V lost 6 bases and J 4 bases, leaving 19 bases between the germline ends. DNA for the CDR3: TGTGCCAGCAGTGACAGCTCCGTTGTGTCCGGAAACACCATATATTTT. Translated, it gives CASSDSSVVSGNTIYF.

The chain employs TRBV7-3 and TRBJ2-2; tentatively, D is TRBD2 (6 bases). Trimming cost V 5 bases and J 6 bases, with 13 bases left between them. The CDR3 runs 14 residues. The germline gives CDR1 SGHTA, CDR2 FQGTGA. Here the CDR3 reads CASSPGRGAGELFF. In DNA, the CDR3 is TGTGCCAGCAGCCCCGGGAGAGGGGCCGGGGAGCTGTTTTTT.

CDR3 nucleotide sequence: TGTGCCAGCAGCTCCCATAGCGGGGTGATACGAGAGACCCAGTACTTC. Its protein is CASSSHSGVIRETQYF. The rearrangement joins TRBV11-2 to TRBJ2-5; 8 bases map to TRBD2. The V and J ends lost 4 bases and 4 bases, in that order; junction bases with no gene match: 11. The germline CDR1 and CDR2 sequences are SGHAT and FQNNGV. The CDR3 has 16 amino acids.

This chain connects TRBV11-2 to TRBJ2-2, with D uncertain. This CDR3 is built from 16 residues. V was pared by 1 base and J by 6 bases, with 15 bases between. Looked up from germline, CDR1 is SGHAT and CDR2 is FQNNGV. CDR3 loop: CASSLVFTRTPGELFF. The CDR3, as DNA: TGTGCCAGCAGCTTAGTTTTCACCCGTACCCCCGGGGAGCTGTTTTTT. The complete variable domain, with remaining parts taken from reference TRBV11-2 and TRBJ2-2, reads EAGVAQSPRYKIIEKRQSVAFWCNPISGHATLYWYQQILGQGPKLLIQFQNNGVVDDSQLPKDRFSAERLKGVDSTLKIQPAKLEDSAVYLCASSLVFTRTPGELFFGEGSRLTVL.

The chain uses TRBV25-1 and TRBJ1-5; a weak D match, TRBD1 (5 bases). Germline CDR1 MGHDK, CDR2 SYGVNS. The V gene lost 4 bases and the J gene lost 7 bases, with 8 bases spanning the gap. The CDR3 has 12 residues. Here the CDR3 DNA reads TGTGCCAGCAGTGTCCAGGGACAGCCCCAGCATTTT. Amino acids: CASSVQGQPQHF.

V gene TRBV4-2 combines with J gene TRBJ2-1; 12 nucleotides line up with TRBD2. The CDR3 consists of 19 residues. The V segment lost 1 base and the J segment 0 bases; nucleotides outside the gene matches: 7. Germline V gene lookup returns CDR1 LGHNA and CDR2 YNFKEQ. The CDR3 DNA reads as TGTGCCAGCAGCCAAGTTTGGACTAGCGGGGTCTCCTCCTACAATGAGCAGTTCTTC. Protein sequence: CASSQVWTSGVSSYNEQFF.

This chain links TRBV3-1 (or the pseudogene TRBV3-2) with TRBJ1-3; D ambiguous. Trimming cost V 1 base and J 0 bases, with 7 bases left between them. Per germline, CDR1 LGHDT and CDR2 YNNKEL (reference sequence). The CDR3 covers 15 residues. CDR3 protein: CASSQGGGSGNTIYF. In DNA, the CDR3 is TGTGCCAGCAGCCAAGGAGGAGGCTCTGGAAACACCATATATTTT.

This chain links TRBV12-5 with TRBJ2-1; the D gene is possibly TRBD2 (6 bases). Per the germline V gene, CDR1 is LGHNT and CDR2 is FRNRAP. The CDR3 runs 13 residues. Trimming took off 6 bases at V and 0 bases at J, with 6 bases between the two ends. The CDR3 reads CASGGSSYNEQFF. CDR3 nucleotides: TGTGCTAGTGGCGGGAGCTCCTACAATGAGCAGTTCTTC.

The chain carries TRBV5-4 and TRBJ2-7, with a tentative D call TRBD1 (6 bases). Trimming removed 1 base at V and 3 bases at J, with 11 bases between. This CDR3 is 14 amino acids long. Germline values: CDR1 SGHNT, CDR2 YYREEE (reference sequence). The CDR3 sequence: CASSLWGPGYEQYF. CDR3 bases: TGTGCCAGCAGCTTGTGGGGGCCAGGCTACGAGCAGTACTTC.

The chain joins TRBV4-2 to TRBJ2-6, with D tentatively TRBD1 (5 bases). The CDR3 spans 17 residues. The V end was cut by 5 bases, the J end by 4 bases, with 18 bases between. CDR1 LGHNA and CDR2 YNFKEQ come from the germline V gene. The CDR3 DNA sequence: TGTGCCAGCAGCGACAGCGCTTCTGGGGCCGGGGCCAACGTCCTGACTTTC. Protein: CASSDSASGAGANVLTF.

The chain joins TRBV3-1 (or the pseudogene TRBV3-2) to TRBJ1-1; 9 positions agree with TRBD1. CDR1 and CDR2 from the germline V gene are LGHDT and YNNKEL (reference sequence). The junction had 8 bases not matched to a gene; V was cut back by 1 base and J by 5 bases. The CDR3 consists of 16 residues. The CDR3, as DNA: TGTGCCAGCAGCCAAGTCGGACAGGGGAGAGGGACTGAAGCTTTCTTT. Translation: CASSQVGQGRGTEAFF.

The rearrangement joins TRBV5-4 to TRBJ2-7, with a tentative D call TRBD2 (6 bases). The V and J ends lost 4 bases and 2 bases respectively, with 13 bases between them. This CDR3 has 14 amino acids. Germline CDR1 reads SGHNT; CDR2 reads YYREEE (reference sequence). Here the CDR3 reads CASSPGEAPYEQYF. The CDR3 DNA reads TGTGCCAGCAGCCCCGGGGAGGCGCCCTACGAGCAGTACTTC.

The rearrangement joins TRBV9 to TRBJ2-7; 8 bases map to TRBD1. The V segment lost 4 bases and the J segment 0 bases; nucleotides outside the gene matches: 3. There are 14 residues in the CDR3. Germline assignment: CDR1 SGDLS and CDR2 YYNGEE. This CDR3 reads CASSTGGSSYEQYF. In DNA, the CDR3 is TGTGCCAGCAGCACAGGGGGAAGCTCCTACGAGCAGTACTTC.

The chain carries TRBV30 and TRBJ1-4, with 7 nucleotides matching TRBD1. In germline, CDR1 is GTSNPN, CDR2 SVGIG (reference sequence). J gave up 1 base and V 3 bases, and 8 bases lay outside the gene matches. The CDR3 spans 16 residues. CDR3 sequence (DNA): TGTGCCTGGAGAGGGGGACAGACCTTAACTAATGAAAAACTGTTTTTT. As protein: CAWRGGQTLTNEKLFF.